This is a list of T cell receptor beta chains from one sample in a study of CD8 T cells in Susac syndrome. Each CDR3 protein is one row after TCRdb ran MiXCR on the immunoSEQ multiplex PCR reads. The profile shows under 150,000 distinct CDR3 sequences, 85% to 95% of them singletons. Sequencing was done on a sample of CD8+ T cells from PBMCs. The receptors were gathered from a human donor in good health. Both conserved end residues are part of each CDR3. The D gene is left open where the match is weak. Some rows mark clone size as missing; the rest say once, few, many or name a class of expanded clone.

clone_size,j_call,d_call,v_call,cdr3_nt,cdr3_aa
.,TRBJ2-5,.,TRBV3-1,TGTGCCAGCAGCCAAGATCGGGAGTACCAAGAGACCCAGTACTTC,CASSQDREYQETQYF
.,TRBJ2-7,TRBD1,TRBV18,TGTGCCAGCTCACCCCAAGTGACAGGGAAGGTTTACGAGCAGTACTTC,CASSPQVTGKVYEQYF
.,TRBJ1-4,.,TRBV5-4,TGTGCCAGCACCTCGGACGATGAAAAACTGTTTTTT,CASTSDDEKLFF
.,TRBJ2-7,.,TRBV4-2,TGTGCCAGCAGCCACATACGTTATACGTCGCCATTC,CASSHIRYTSPF
.,TRBJ2-7,TRBD2,TRBV4-3,TGCGCCAGCAGCCAAGATGTGGTGGGAGGGCCTCCCTACGAGCAGTACTTC,CASSQDVVGGPPYEQYF
.,TRBJ2-7,TRBD1,TRBV6-5,TGTGCCAGCAGTTTCGGGACAGGAGACGAGCAGTACTTC,CASSFGTGDEQYF
.,TRBJ2-1,.,TRBV7-2,TGTGCCAGCAGCTTGTGGTCCGGGTTCGAGGTTGAGCAGTTCTTC,CASSLWSGFEVEQFF
.,TRBJ2-7,TRBD2,TRBV28,TGTGCCAGCAGTTTATCAGGGACTATCTACGAGCAGTACTTC,CASSLSGTIYEQYF
once,TRBJ2-1,TRBD2,TRBV28,TGTGCCAGCAGTTTAACCTCCCGAGGGACTAGCGGCAATGAGCAGTTCTTC,CASSLTSRGTSGNEQFF
once,TRBJ2-1,TRBD2,TRBV9,TGTGCCAGCAGCGTTAATCGGGGGGGAAAACTCAATGAGCAGTTCTTC,CASSVNRGGKLNEQFF
.,TRBJ1-1,.,TRBV29-1,TGCAGCGTTTATGCGGGGGTTAGCACTGAAGCTTTCTTT,CSVYAGVSTEAFF
.,TRBJ2-1,.,TRBV30,TGTGCCTGGATCCGGACCGAGGTCGGGCAAGCCCCCCCATACAATGAGCAGTTCTTC,CAWIRTEVGQAPPYNEQFF
.,TRBJ1-4,.,TRBV29-1,TGCAGCGTTGAAATCCCAGGCTTAGCAACTAATGAAAAACTGTTTTTT,CSVEIPGLATNEKLFF
.,TRBJ1-2,.,TRBV9,TGTGCCAGCAGCGTTGCCCGGACTTTTAACTATGGCTACACCTTC,CASSVARTFNYGYTF
.,TRBJ2-1,TRBD2,TRBV9,TGTGCCAGCAGCGTAGGCGGACTAGCTCTTGGCAATGAGCAGTTCTTC,CASSVGGLALGNEQFF
few,TRBJ2-1,.,TRBV29-1,TGCAGCGTTGAACCCGGCACGGGGTGGAATGAGCAGTTCTTC,CSVEPGTGWNEQFF
.,TRBJ2-3,TRBD1,TRBV4-3,TGCGCCAGCAGCCAAGCACAGGGGGCAGATACGCAGTATTTT,CASSQAQGADTQYF
once,TRBJ1-2,.,TRBV27,TGTGCCAGCAGTCCCGGGGGGACCTACACCTTC,CASSPGGTYTF
.,TRBJ1-1,.,TRBV20-1,TGCAGTGCTAGAGACCCAGTGAGTGAAGCTTTCTTT,CSARDPVSEAFF
.,TRBJ2-5,TRBD2,TRBV7-9,TGTGCCAGCAGCCCCGCGGGACTAGCGTCTGAGCAGACCCAGTACTTC,CASSPAGLASEQTQYF
.,TRBJ1-2,TRBD1,TRBV29-1,TGCAGCGTCGCAGGGACAGAGAGGACCTATGGCTACACCTTC,CSVAGTERTYGYTF
.,TRBJ2-7,TRBD2,TRBV29-1,TGCAGCGCCGCCGGGACTACCGCCTACGAGCAGTACTTC,CSAAGTTAYEQYF
.,TRBJ2-7,.,TRBV27,TGTGCCAGCAGTCCCCATTCCTACGAGCAGTACTTC,CASSPHSYEQYF
.,TRBJ2-3,.,TRBV9,TGTGCCAGCAGCGTAAGAGGGCTTCAGGATACGCAGTATTTT,CASSVRGLQDTQYF